The 16 T cell receptor beta chains below all came from one sample that was sequenced in a study of blood T cell repertoires in COVID-19. Assay used: immunoSEQ multiplex PCR; TCRdb lists only in-frame clones, some missing. Here the sample spans tens of thousands of clones, 70% to 85% being singletons. Material: peripheral blood. All receptors derive from a man aged 55 to 70 with acute or convalescent COVID-19.

The V call is TRBV6-6, the J call TRBJ1-6; D not certain. CDR1 and CDR2 (germline): MNHNY, SVGAGI (reference sequence). Trimming pared 4 bases from V and 6 bases from J, leaving 10 bases between. The length of the CDR3 is 14 residues. CDR3: CASSSTGSNSPLHF. In DNA, the CDR3 is TGTGCCAGCAGTTCTACCGGGAGTAATTCACCCCTCCACTTT.

CDR3 sequence reads: CASGLPSTGPDQPQHF. In DNA form, the CDR3 reads TGTGCTAGTGGTTTGCCCTCTACAGGACCCGATCAGCCCCAGCATTTT. The V call is TRBV12-5, the J call TRBJ1-5; a weak D match, TRBD1 (5 bases). CDR1 is LGHNT, CDR2 FRNRAP, per germline. Deletions cut 2 bases from V and 5 bases from J, with 16 bases between. The CDR3 has 16 amino acids. The whole variable domain, filled in from reference TRBV12-5 and TRBJ1-5, reads DARVTQTPRHKVTEMGQEVTMRCQPILGHNTVFWYRQTMMQGLELLAYFRNRAPLDDSGMPKDRFSAEMPDATLATLKIQPSEPRDSAVYFCASGLPSTGPDQPQHFGDGTRLSIL.

The J gene is TRBJ2-1, the V gene TRBV7-9, with D maybe TRBD1 (5 bases). Deletions cut 0 bases from V and 9 bases from J, with 15 bases between. CDR1 is SEHNR and CDR2 is FQNEAQ in the germline V gene (reference sequence). The CDR3 contains 15 residues. Here the CDR3 reads CASSLAGRRVGEQFF. As DNA, the CDR3 is TGTGCCAGCAGCTTAGCGGGGCGACGAGTGGGTGAGCAGTTCTTC.

On this clone itself: Sequence at one end of the junction differs from germline and may be a read error. The J gene is TRBJ2-1, the V gene TRBV7-7; no firm D call. The CDR3 has 13 residues. Looked up from germline, CDR1 is SSHAT and CDR2 is FNYEAQ (reference sequence). The CDR3 spells CASSYIGSNEQFF. The CDR3 DNA reads TGTGCTAGCAGCTACATTGGCAGCAATGAGCAGTTCTTC.

V is TRBV2 and J is TRBJ1-1, with TRBD1 matching 9 bases. The V and J ends lost 8 bases and 0 bases, in that order; junction bases with no gene match: 1. In germline, CDR1 is SNHLY, CDR2 FYNNEI. The CDR3 runs to 13 residues. CDR3: CASRDRVNTEAFF. CDR3 DNA sequence: TGTGCCAGCCGGGACAGGGTGAACACTGAAGCTTTCTTT. Full variable domain (rest looked up from reference TRBV2 and TRBJ1-1): EPEVTQTPSHQVTQMGQEVILRCVPISNHLYFYWYRQILGQKVEFLVSFYNNEISEKSEIFDDQFSVERPDGSNFTLKIRSTKLEDSAMYFCASRDRVNTEAFFGQGTRLTVV.

The genes are TRBV19 and TRBJ1-5, with 8 bases matching TRBD1. The V and J ends lost 8 bases and 4 bases, in that order; junction bases with no gene match: 7. This CDR3 comprises 14 residues. The V gene's germline CDR1 is LNHDA and CDR2 SQIVND (reference sequence). DNA of the CDR3: TGTGCCAGTGATTACAGGGGGTCGAATCAGCCCCAGCATTTT. Amino acid sequence: CASDYRGSNQPQHF.

This chain's CDR3 is CASKRGGSYNSPLHF. DNA for the CDR3: TGTGCCAGCAAAAGAGGAGGCTCCTATAATTCACCCCTCCACTTT. The V and J genes are TRBV6-5 and TRBJ1-6, with unresolved D. Germline V gives CDR1 MNHEY, CDR2 SVGAGI. The V end lost 7 bases, the J end lost 0 bases, and 10 bases lay between the germline ends. The CDR3 has 15 residues.

The gene calls are TRBV16 and TRBJ1-2, with 9 bases aligning to TRBD1. CDR3 size: 16 residues. V shed 0 bases and J 3 bases; nucleotides not matched to a gene: 5. In germline, CDR1 is KGHSY, CDR2 FQNENV. In nucleotides, the CDR3 is TGTGCCAGCAGCCAATCCCCGACAGGGGGGGACTATGGCTACACCTTC. This gives the protein CASSQSPTGGDYGYTF.

J is TRBJ1-5 and V is TRBV6-5, with TRBD1 as a possible D gene (6 bases). The CDR3 covers 15 residues. Germline CDR1 reads MNHEY; CDR2 reads SVGAGI. V shed 6 bases and J shed 0 bases, with 12 bases lying between them. CDR3 DNA sequence: TGTGCCAGCAGAGTCACAGGGAGTAGCAATCAGCCCCAGCATTTT. This translates into CASRVTGSSNQPQHF.

The chain is built from TRBV27 and TRBJ2-1, with 9 nucleotides matching TRBD1. The CDR3 totals 13 residues. CDR1 and CDR2 (germline): MNHEY, SMNVEV (reference sequence). The trim removed 4 bases at V and 12 bases at J, leaving 7 bases unmatched. For the CDR3, the DNA is TGTGCCAGCAGTTGGGGGACAGGGACTTTGCAGTTCTTC. It specifies CASSWGTGTLQFF.

J is TRBJ2-7 and V is TRBV5-6; perhaps TRBD1 as D (6 bases). Germline values: CDR1 SGHDT, CDR2 YYEEEE. Between the trimmed V and J ends, which lost 0 bases and 4 bases, there was a span of 14 bases. CDR3 length: 15 residues. CDR3 sequence (DNA): TGTGCCAGCAGCTTGGACGGACAGCAGATGTACGAGCAGTACGTC. Its translation: CASSLDGQQMYEQYV.

The CDR3 loop is CASSPFESRERKNIQYF. The DNA for the CDR3 is TGTGCCAGCTCACCATTCGAGTCCAGGGAACGAAAAAACATTCAGTACTTC. The chain carries TRBV18 and TRBJ2-4; D perhaps matches TRBD1 (5 bases). The germline V gene encodes CDR1 KGHSH and CDR2 LQKENI. V lost 2 bases to trimming and J lost 4 bases, with 18 bases between them. The CDR3 is made up of 17 amino acids.

The chain links TRBV6-2 or TRBV6-3 to TRBJ1-5; no reliable D call. This CDR3 is built from 14 residues. Per the germline V gene, CDR1 is MNHEY and CDR2 is SVGEGT. V was pared by 5 bases and J by 4 bases, with 12 bases between. The CDR3 sequence: CASSNGRRNQPQHF. Here the CDR3 DNA reads TGTGCCAGCAGTAACGGACGGAGGAATCAGCCCCAGCATTTT.

This clone appeared once. The chain combines TRBV2 with TRBJ2-5, with D perhaps TRBD1 (5 bases). In germline, CDR1 is SNHLY, CDR2 FYNNEI. The CDR3 spans 13 residues. Trimming stripped 4 bases from V and 2 bases from J, with 8 bases between. CDR3 coding DNA: TGTGCCAGCAGTGTAAGACAGCAAGAGACCCAGTACTTC. It translates to CASSVRQQETQYF.

Here the CDR3 reads CASSYHFGGQPQHF. The CDR3, as DNA: TGTGCCAGCAGTTACCATTTTGGCGGTCAGCCCCAGCATTTT. The chain couples TRBV6-2 or TRBV6-3 to TRBJ1-5; D is undetermined. The length of the CDR3 is 14 residues. V lost 2 bases and J 6 bases, leaving 11 bases between the germline ends. Looked up from germline, CDR1 is MNHEY and CDR2 is SVGEGT.

The sample holds a few counts of this clone. This chain connects TRBV15 to TRBJ1-5, with a tentative D call TRBD1 (5 bases). V was trimmed by 1 base and J by 3 bases, leaving 10 bases between them. Germline V gene data show CDR1 as LNHNV and CDR2 as YYDKDF (reference sequence). The CDR3 runs 15 residues. The DNA of the CDR3 is TGTGCCACCAGCAGAGTGGGGACTTTCAATCAGCCCCAGCATTTT. Protein product: CATSRVGTFNQPQHF. Filled out from reference TRBV15 and TRBJ1-5, the complete variable domain reads DAMVIQNPRYQVTQFGKPVTLSCSQTLNHNVMYWYQQKSSQAPKLLFHYYDKDFNNEADTPDNFQSRRPNTSFCFLDIRSPGLGDTAMYLCATSRVGTFNQPQHFGDGTRLSIL.